The clone carrying this T cell receptor (beta chain) appeared a single time. Method: immunoSEQ multiplex PCR; TCRdb's copy keeps in-frame clones and lacks some. The sample records about 38,000 clones, around 90% being singletons. The data belong to a study of PD-L1 blockade in urothelial cancer. The overall study: Samples of blood were analyzed 3 weeks (second dose) and 6 weeks after treatment start.

Germline V lookup: CDR1 MNHNS, CDR2 SASEGT. Trimming shortened V by 7 bases and J by 4 bases, and 17 bases separated the two germline ends. The length of the CDR3 is 14 residues. The specimen comprised PBMCs, sampled around atezolizumab (anti-PD-L1) treatment. The chain couples TRBV6-1 to TRBJ2-7; D may be TRBD2 (5 bases). This sequence originates from a man in his 70s with urothelial cancer. CDR3 in DNA: TGTGCCAGCATCCCCTCGGCGGGCCCTTACGAGCAGTACTTC. Its protein is CASIPSAGPYEQYF.